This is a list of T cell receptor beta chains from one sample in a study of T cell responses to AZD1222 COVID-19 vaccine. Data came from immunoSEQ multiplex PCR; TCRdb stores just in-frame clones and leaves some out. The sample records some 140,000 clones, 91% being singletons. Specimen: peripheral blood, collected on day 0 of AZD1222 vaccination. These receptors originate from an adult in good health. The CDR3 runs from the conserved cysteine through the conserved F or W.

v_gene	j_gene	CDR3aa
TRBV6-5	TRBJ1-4	CASRDRGTNEKLFF
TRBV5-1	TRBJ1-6	CASSLSFVGNSPLHF
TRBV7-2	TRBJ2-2	CASSLVFGTGELFF
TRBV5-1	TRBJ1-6	CASSRVGGEGSPLHF
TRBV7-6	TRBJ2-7	CASGSGYEQYF
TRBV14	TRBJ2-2	CASSRGRFPNTGELFF
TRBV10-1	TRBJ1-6	CASSEFGNSPLHF
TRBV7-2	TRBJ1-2	CASSLGGQYGYTF
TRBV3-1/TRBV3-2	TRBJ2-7	CASSQSGAYEQYF
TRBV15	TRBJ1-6	CATSRDDENSPLHF
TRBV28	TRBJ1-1	CASSYPPGTGSSEAFF
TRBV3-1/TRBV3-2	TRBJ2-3	CASSKAYGGPGDTQYF
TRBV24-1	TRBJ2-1	CATSDTGTGRNEQFF
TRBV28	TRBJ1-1	CASSRFTGGNTEAFF
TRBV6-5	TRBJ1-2	CASSQTTNWRGTF
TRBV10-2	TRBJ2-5	CASSGTGGLETQYF
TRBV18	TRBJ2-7	CASSPPGQGFYEQYF
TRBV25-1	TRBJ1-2	CASSQSLGQTVYGYTF